The T cell receptor (beta chain) under discussion was sequenced for a study of blood T cell repertoires in COVID-19. Method: immunoSEQ multiplex PCR; TCRdb's copy keeps in-frame clones and lacks some. This table holds over 200,000 clones, 84% found once. Sequencing was performed on peripheral blood. This TCR was sampled from a woman aged 80 or over with active or convalescent COVID-19.

This CDR3 reads CASSELGRNYGYTF. The CDR3, as DNA: TGCGCCAGCAGTGAGCTGGGGCGGAACTATGGCTACACCTTC. V gene TRBV10-1 combines with J gene TRBJ1-2; D might be TRBD1 (5 bases). V lost 2 bases to trimming and J lost 2 bases, with 9 bases between them. The germline gives CDR1 WNHNN, CDR2 SYGVQD (reference sequence). The CDR3 is 14 residues long.